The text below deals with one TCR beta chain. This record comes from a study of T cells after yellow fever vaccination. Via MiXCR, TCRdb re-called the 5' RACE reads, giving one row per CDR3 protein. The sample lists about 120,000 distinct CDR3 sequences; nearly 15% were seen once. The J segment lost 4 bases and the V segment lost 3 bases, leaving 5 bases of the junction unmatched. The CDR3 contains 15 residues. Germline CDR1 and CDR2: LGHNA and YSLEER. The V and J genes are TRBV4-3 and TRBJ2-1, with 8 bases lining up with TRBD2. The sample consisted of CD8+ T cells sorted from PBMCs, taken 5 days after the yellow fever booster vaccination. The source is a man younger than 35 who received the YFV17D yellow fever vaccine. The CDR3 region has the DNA TGCGCCAGCAGCCATCCGCGGGGGGATTACAATGAGCAGTTCTTC. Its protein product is CASSHPRGDYNEQFF.